Presented here are 28 T cell receptor beta chains from one specimen sequenced in a study of early T cells in non-severe SARS-CoV-2 infection. Each CDR3 protein gets one entry after TCRdb re-called the 5' RACE reads with MiXCR. The table has about 70,000 distinct CDR3 sequences, approximately 11% seen once. Material: whole blood. These receptors all come from an adult who was a healthcare worker with PCR-confirmed SARS-CoV-2 infection or an uninfected control (not recorded which).

This chain links TRBV12-5 with TRBJ2-7; 8 positions agree with TRBD1. Germline V gene data show CDR1 as LGHNT and CDR2 as FRNRAP. This CDR3 region has 15 residues. V trimming: 7 bases; J trimming: 3 bases; junction bases outside the gene matches: 11. CDR3 sequence: CASALRAGGVYEQYF. Written as DNA, the CDR3 is TGTGCTAGTGCCCTCCGGGCAGGGGGCGTCTACGAGCAGTACTTC.

This clonotype was counted a few times. The chain recombines TRBV12-5 with TRBJ1-1, with D hard to call. Germline lookup yields CDR1 LGHNT and CDR2 FRNRAP. This CDR3 is 14 amino acids long. V was cut by 3 bases and J by 3 bases, with 11 bases left in between. CDR3 DNA: TGTGCTAGTGGTTTAGAACGGAGCCACACTGAAGCTTTCTTT. This sequence encodes CASGLERSHTEAFF.

This clonotype was seen more than once but under ten times. A much larger clone differs by one base, so this may be a read error. The chain recombines TRBV29-1 with TRBJ2-5; D is uncertain. The V and J ends lost 4 bases and 5 bases respectively, with 5 bases between them. Germline V gene sequence: CDR1 SQVTM, CDR2 ANQGSEA. This CDR3 comprises 10 residues. The CDR3 sequence: CSVVRETQYF. The CDR3 nucleotides are TGCAGCGTTGTAAGGGAGACCCAGTACTTC.

This clonotype occurred a few times. The genes are TRBV20-1 and TRBJ2-7, with D perhaps TRBD1 or TRBD2 (5 bases each). Trimming cost V 3 bases and J 3 bases, with 18 bases left between them. The CDR3 extends over 15 amino acids. Germline V gives CDR1 DFQATT, CDR2 SNEGSKA (reference sequence). The DNA for the CDR3 is TGCAGTGCTAGGGATGTGGGGGATCCCGTCTACGAGCAGTACTTC. The encoded protein is CSARDVGDPVYEQYF.

This clonotype was detected a few times. V usage is TRBV7-2 and J usage is TRBJ2-5; 7 bases agree with TRBD1. Trimming took 4 bases from V and 5 from J; bases not matched to a gene: 7. The CDR3 is made up of 14 amino acids. CDR1 SGHTA and CDR2 FQGNSA come from the germline V gene. This chain's CDR3 is CASSWDRLLETQYF. As DNA, the CDR3 is TGTGCCAGCAGCTGGGACAGATTGCTCGAGACCCAGTACTTC.

This clonotype was counted a few times. The chain recombines TRBV7-6 with TRBJ1-5, with a tentative D call TRBD1 (5 bases). The V and J ends lost 5 bases and 0 bases respectively, with 8 bases between them. The CDR3 contains 14 residues. Germline V gives CDR1 SGHVS, CDR2 FNYEAQ. The CDR3, as DNA: TGTGCCAGCAGCCGGGGGGATAGCAATCAGCCCCAGCATTTT. This codes for CASSRGDSNQPQHF.

This clonotype was counted ten times or more. The chain recombines TRBV6-5 with TRBJ1-1, with unresolved D. The V end lost 5 bases, the J end lost 6 bases, and 10 bases lay between the germline ends. The CDR3 runs 12 residues. The V gene's germline CDR1 is MNHEY and CDR2 SVGAGI. CDR3 sequence (DNA): TGTGCCAGCAGTAAGGGTGGTGCTGAAGCTTTCTTT. Its protein product is CASSKGGAEAFF.

The gene calls are TRBV4-3 and TRBJ2-2; TRBD2 agrees at 9 bases. The germline V gene has CDR1 LGHNA and CDR2 YSLEER. The CDR3 length is 19 residues. The ends lost 4 bases at V and 4 bases at J; junction bases unmatched: 16. Here the CDR3 reads CASSPRPARGGLVTGELFF. CDR3 bases: TGCGCCAGCAGCCCCCGACCGGCGCGGGGGGGCCTGGTCACCGGGGAGCTGTTTTTT.

This clonotype has only a few counts. J is TRBJ2-7 and V is TRBV20-1; no clear D. Between the trimmed V and J ends, which lost 5 bases and 2 bases, there was a span of 19 bases. Germline V CDR1 and CDR2: DFQATT, SNEGSKA (reference sequence). The CDR3 extends over 15 amino acids. The CDR3 bases are TGCAGTGCTGGCCGGTACGGCGGACCGACCTACGAGCAGTACTTC. Protein sequence: CSAGRYGGPTYEQYF.

DNA of the CDR3: TGCAGTGCTAGGGCAGCCCAAGAGACCCAGTACTTC. Its translation is CSARAAQETQYF. V and J are TRBV20-1 and TRBJ2-5; D is unresolved. The CDR3 is 12 amino acids. Looked up from germline, CDR1 is DFQATT and CDR2 is SNEGSKA (reference sequence). V lost 3 bases, J lost 1 base, and 6 bases lay in between.

This clonotype showed up just a few times. The genes are TRBV4-3 and TRBJ2-1, with 11 bases matching TRBD2. Germline-derived CDR1 and CDR2 are LGHNA and YSLEER. The CDR3 is 15 residues long. The V and J ends lost 3 bases and 4 bases, in that order; junction bases with no gene match: 2. The CDR3 is CASSHSGGDYNEQFF. CDR3 DNA sequence: TGCGCCAGCAGCCATAGCGGGGGGGATTACAATGAGCAGTTCTTC.

At least ten counts were recorded for this clonotype. The chain uses TRBV11-2 and TRBJ2-1; 11 bases line up with TRBD2. The CDR3 sequence is 17 residues long. Germline CDR1 and CDR2: SGHAT and FQNNGV. V lost 5 bases, J lost 9 bases, and 15 bases stayed unmatched. CDR3 nucleotides: TGTGCCAGCAGCACACCGGCTGCTAGCGGGGGGCGGGTTGAGCAGTTCTTC. Its translation: CASSTPAASGGRVEQFF.

V and J are TRBV11-2 and TRBJ1-2, with D uncertain. Trimming left V 6 bases short and J 4 bases short, with 12 bases between. The CDR3 covers 13 residues. The germline gives CDR1 SGHAT, CDR2 FQNNGV. CDR3 DNA: TGTGCCAGCAGTCGTGACATGCTCTATGGCTACACCTTC. This codes for CASSRDMLYGYTF.

This clonotype was seen at least ten times. V and J are TRBV19 and TRBJ2-5, with unresolved D. V gave up 5 bases and J gave up 2 bases, with 12 bases separating them. The CDR3 runs to 14 residues. Germline CDR1 reads LNHDA; CDR2 reads SQIVND (reference sequence). CDR3 coding DNA: TGTGCCAGTAGTTCACGTAGCCTACAAGAGACCCAGTACTTC. It translates to CASSSRSLQETQYF.

The gene calls are TRBV7-2 and TRBJ2-3, with D perhaps being TRBD1 or TRBD2 (5 bases each). The CDR3 spans 17 residues. V shed 6 bases and J shed 1 base, with 20 bases lying between them. Germline CDR1 SGHTA, CDR2 FQGNSA. CDR3 DNA: TGTGCCAGCAGACAAGACGCCAGGGACCCCCGCACAGATACGCAGTATTTT. Translating it yields CASRQDARDPRTDTQYF.

The V and J genes are TRBV24-1 and TRBJ2-2, with a weak D call TRBD1 (6 bases). Germline V CDR1 and CDR2: KGHDR, SFDVKD. The CDR3 loop spans 12 amino acids. The V end lost 9 bases, the J end lost 7 bases, and 11 bases lay between the germline ends. The CDR3 loop reads CATSGADGELFF. CDR3 nucleotide sequence: TGTGCCACCTCAGGGGCGGACGGGGAGCTGTTTTTT.

This clonotype was observed a handful of times. This rearrangement joins TRBV10-3 to TRBJ1-6; TRBD1 matches at 7 bases. V lost 7 bases and J lost 6; bases outside the gene matches: 9. Germline V CDR1 and CDR2: ENHRY, SYGVKD. This CDR3 spans 15 amino acids. The CDR3 loop reads CAINSRDSSNSPLHF. The CDR3 DNA reads TGTGCCATCAATTCCCGGGACAGCAGTAATTCACCCCTCCACTTT.

This clonotype appeared a few times. The chain is built from TRBV10-3 and TRBJ2-2; 9 nucleotides line up with TRBD1. Trimming cost V 2 bases and J 7 bases; bases outside gene matches: 5. In germline, CDR1 is ENHRY, CDR2 SYGVKD. The CDR3 is 15 amino acids. The CDR3: CAISEGDRESGELFF. CDR3 in DNA: TGTGCCATCAGTGAGGGGGACAGGGAGAGCGGGGAGCTGTTTTTT.

The V call is TRBV12-3 or TRBV12-4, the J call TRBJ1-2; TRBD1 matches 8 bases. The CDR3 is made up of 15 amino acids. The trim removed 3 bases at V and 8 bases at J, leaving 11 bases unmatched. The CDR3 sequence is CASSFLDRGYEGYTF. The CDR3 nucleotides read TGTGCCAGCAGTTTCCTAGACAGGGGATATGAGGGCTACACCTTC.

CDR3 bases: TGCGCCAGCAGCGTGGCGGCACAAGAGACCCAGTACTTC. Translating gives CASSVAAQETQYF. This chain joins TRBV5-1 and TRBJ2-5; D uncertain. CDR1 SGHRS and CDR2 YFSETQ come from the germline V gene. V was cut by 4 bases and J by 2 bases, with 9 bases left in between. The CDR3 is 13 amino acids.

At least ten counts were recorded for this clonotype. The chain is built from TRBV6-5 and TRBJ1-4; D is ambiguous. Germline V gene data show CDR1 as MNHEY and CDR2 as SVGAGI. The CDR3 is 12 residues long. Trimming cost V 5 bases and J 8 bases, with 9 bases left between them. The CDR3 DNA is TGTGCCAGCAGTCCCGACGGCGAAAAACTGTTTTTT. This encodes CASSPDGEKLFF.

The chain recombines TRBV25-1 with TRBJ1-2; 7 bases are shared with TRBD1. The CDR3 length is 17 residues. Germline CDR1 is MGHDK and CDR2 is SYGVNS. Trimming at V came to 1 base and at J to 4 bases, leaving 12 bases not matched to a gene. CDR3 DNA sequence: TGTGCCAGCAGTGAATTCCCGACAGGGAGTGGCAGCTATGGCTACACCTTC. Its translation: CASSEFPTGSGSYGYTF.

This clonotype was seen ten or more times. This chain connects TRBV7-9 to TRBJ2-3; the match to TRBD1 covers 9 bases. V dropped 5 bases and J dropped 4; count of bases not matched to a gene: 16. The CDR3 spans 18 residues. Looked up from germline, CDR1 is SEHNR and CDR2 is FQNEAQ (reference sequence). The CDR3 coding sequence is TGTGCCAGCAGCCCAATCCCGGGACAGGGCTTGGGAGCAGATACGCAGTATTTT. This encodes CASSPIPGQGLGADTQYF.

The sample holds a few counts of this clonotype. Written as DNA, the CDR3 is TGTGCCAGCCTGGAGCGGGGATACACCGGGGAGCTGTTTTTT. Protein: CASLERGYTGELFF. The chain employs TRBV7-2 and TRBJ2-2; 7 bases align to TRBD2. Trimming cost V 8 bases and J 3 bases; bases outside gene matches: 6. The CDR3 has 14 amino acids. Germline V gives CDR1 SGHTA, CDR2 FQGNSA.

This clonotype was seen ten or more times. The chain combines TRBV5-1 with TRBJ2-3; 8 bases fit TRBD1. This CDR3 has 14 residues. From germline, CDR1 is SGHRS and CDR2 YFSETQ. J lost 5 bases, V lost 2 bases, and 4 bases had no gene match. The CDR3 region has the DNA TGCGCCAGCAGCTTTGCAGGGGGCCGAGATACGCAGTATTTT. This sequence encodes CASSFAGGRDTQYF.

The chain is built from TRBV12-3 or TRBV12-4 and TRBJ2-7, with D unclear. The CDR3 loop spans 11 amino acids. V gave up 7 bases and J gave up 0 bases, with 4 bases separating them. In DNA form, the CDR3 reads TGTGCCAGCACCGACTCCTACGAGCAGTACTTC. Translated: CASTDSYEQYF.

Only a few counts were recorded for this clonotype. The CDR3 loop is CSAPDRLQETQYF. The CDR3 region has the DNA TGCAGTGCTCCCGACCGCCTGCAAGAGACCCAGTACTTC. The gene calls are TRBV20-1 and TRBJ2-5, with no clear D. Germline V gives CDR1 DFQATT, CDR2 SNEGSKA (reference sequence). The V gene lost 5 bases and the J gene lost 2 bases, with 12 bases spanning the gap. This CDR3 comprises 13 residues.

The table lists this clonotype with many counts. The rearrangement links TRBV7-6 to TRBJ2-7; the D is unclear. Germline CDR1 is SGHVS and CDR2 is FNYEAQ. CDR3 length: 12 amino acids. Trimming shortened V by 1 base and J by 6 bases, and 7 bases separated the two germline ends. The CDR3 protein is CASSLVGFEQYF. Here the CDR3 DNA reads TGTGCCAGCAGCTTAGTGGGGTTCGAGCAGTACTTC.